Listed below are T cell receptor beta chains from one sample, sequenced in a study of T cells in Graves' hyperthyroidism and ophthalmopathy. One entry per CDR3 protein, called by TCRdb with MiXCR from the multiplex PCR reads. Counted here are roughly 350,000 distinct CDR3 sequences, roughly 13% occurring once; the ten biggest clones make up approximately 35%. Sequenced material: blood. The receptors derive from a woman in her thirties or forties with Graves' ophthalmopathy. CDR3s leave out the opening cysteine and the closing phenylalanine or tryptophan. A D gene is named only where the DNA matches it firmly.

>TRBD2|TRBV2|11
ATGTSLGGELF
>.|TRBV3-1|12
ASSYIQGSTEAF
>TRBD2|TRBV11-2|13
ASSPEREGQETQY
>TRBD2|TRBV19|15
ASSKRLAGATYNEQF
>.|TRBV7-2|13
ASSRGVGVVEPLH
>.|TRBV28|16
ASSFLQGFLVKNTEAF
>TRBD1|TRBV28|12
ASRQGGGTDTQY
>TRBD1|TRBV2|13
ASSELRGSAETQY
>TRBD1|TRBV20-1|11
SAGTVFNTEAF
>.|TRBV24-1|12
ATSAQVATGELF
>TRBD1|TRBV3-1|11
ASARGQGNTIY
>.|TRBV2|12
ASRGHRSSYEQY
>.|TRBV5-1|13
ASSLDVLYTDTQY
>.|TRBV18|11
ASSPQRTDTQY
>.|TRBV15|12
ATSRGGQQETQY
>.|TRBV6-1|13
ASSALLTDWTEAF
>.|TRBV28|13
ASSQGLPSYNEQF
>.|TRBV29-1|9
SVEAGNTIY
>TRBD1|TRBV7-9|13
ASSPRTGAPYEQY
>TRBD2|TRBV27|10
ASSSPGGEQY
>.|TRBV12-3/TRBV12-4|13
ASSLDTSRPYEQY
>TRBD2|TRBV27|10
ASSPLGGYKF
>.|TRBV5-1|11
ASSVRGERPQH
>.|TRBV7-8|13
ASSPLTGTVTEAF
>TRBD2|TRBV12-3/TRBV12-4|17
ASSLATSGGWSSYNEQF
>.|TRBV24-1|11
ATSDLTGVEQF
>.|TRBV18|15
ASSPTGSHSLPDTQY
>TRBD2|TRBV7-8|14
ASSPLVRTSSYEQY
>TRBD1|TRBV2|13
ASNRQGAANYGYT
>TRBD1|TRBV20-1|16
SARDFSRSTGGLYEQY
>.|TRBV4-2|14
ASQALIGVNTGELF
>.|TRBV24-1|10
ATSVSTDTQY
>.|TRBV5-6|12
ASSLELGSTEAF
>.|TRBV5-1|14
ASSPGGWSVGNEQF
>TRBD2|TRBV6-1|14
ASSLTAGSSYNEQF
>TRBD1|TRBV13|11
ASRHDRGNEQF
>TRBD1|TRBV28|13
ASNRDRGPGNTIY
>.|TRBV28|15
ASSPAASDYSGNTIY
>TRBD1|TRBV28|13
ASSPDRVLNQPQH
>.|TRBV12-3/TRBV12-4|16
ASSFSLGGTGLWSPLH
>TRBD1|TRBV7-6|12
ASSGTVSGNTIY
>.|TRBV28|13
ASSLSFRGWGEQY
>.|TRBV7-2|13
ASSMGGGRQETQY
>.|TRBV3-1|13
ASSQGTLENTEAF
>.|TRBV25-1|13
ASSRTDSRTYGYT